The TCR beta chain under discussion was sequenced for a study of Ad26.COV2.S vaccination and SARS-CoV-2 variants. Treatment described: roughly 20 received Ad26.COV2.S at low or high dose, single or two shots; several received placebo; per-sample allocation not given. Sampling occurred on day 63 after the first vaccine or placebo injection. V shed 6 bases and J shed 0 bases, with 13 bases lying between them. The CDR3 runs 15 residues. Germline lookup yields CDR1 SNHLY and CDR2 FYNNEI. The sample holds one count of this clone. Only in-frame clones appear in the TCRdb table, and some are missing; sequencing was by immunoSEQ multiplex PCR. The repertoire holds around 300,000 clones, with approximately 87% as singletons.

The TCR originated in a person aged 18-65 years who received the Ad26.COV2.S COVID-19 vaccine or a placebo. The sample here was peripheral blood, taken in a trial of Ad26.COV2.S vaccine versus placebo. This chain connects TRBV2 to TRBJ2-3; D unclear. CDR3 region: CASSYSAQSTDTQYF. CDR3 DNA: TGTGCCAGCAGCTATAGTGCCCAGAGCACAGATACGCAGTATTTT.